The rows below give T cell receptor beta chains drawn from one sample of a study of Ad26.COV2.S vaccination and SARS-CoV-2 variants. This table comes from immunoSEQ multiplex PCR, and its TCRdb copy is limited to in-frame clones, with some not included. The repertoire holds about 330,000 clones, with roughly 90% as singletons. This specimen consisted of peripheral blood, obtained in a trial of Ad26.COV2.S vaccine versus placebo. The origin of the receptors is a person between 18 and 60 years old who received the Ad26.COV2.S COVID-19 vaccine or a placebo. Each CDR3 is given without its conserved first and last residue. Each record gives: CDR3 protein, J gene, V gene.

CDR3 protein: ASSLVDRPNTGELF; J gene: TRBJ2-2; V gene: TRBV5-5
CDR3 protein: ASSLGYGYT; J gene: TRBJ1-2; V gene: TRBV5-8
CDR3 protein: ASSDARDRGPNQPQH; J gene: TRBJ1-5; V gene: TRBV6-1
CDR3 protein: ASSYLGLDTEAF; J gene: TRBJ1-1; V gene: TRBV6-5
CDR3 protein: ASSLTGVGGYT; J gene: TRBJ1-2; V gene: TRBV5-1
CDR3 protein: ASSSTGGVGGYT; J gene: TRBJ1-2; V gene: TRBV6-5
CDR3 protein: ASSYLTSGDYEQY; J gene: TRBJ2-7; V gene: TRBV7-2
CDR3 protein: ASSLARRRTDTQY; J gene: TRBJ2-3; V gene: TRBV7-8
CDR3 protein: ASSTEGSSYNEQF; J gene: TRBJ2-1; V gene: TRBV9
CDR3 protein: ASSQDYWTRSAYNEQF; J gene: TRBJ2-1; V gene: TRBV4-3
CDR3 protein: ASSLAHSMEAF; J gene: TRBJ1-1; V gene: TRBV28
CDR3 protein: ASSNTRNEQF; J gene: TRBJ2-1; V gene: TRBV6-2/TRBV6-3
CDR3 protein: ASSEREGWSLH; J gene: TRBJ1-6; V gene: TRBV6-1
CDR3 protein: ASSAMGGGKETQY; J gene: TRBJ2-5; V gene: TRBV7-9
CDR3 protein: ASSYGTGKSNQPQH; J gene: TRBJ1-5; V gene: TRBV6-6
CDR3 protein: ASILGTQLRAHYGYT; J gene: TRBJ1-2; V gene: TRBV5-5
CDR3 protein: ASSFFTLGGSREAF; J gene: TRBJ1-1; V gene: TRBV27
CDR3 protein: ASSISTWDTEAF; J gene: TRBJ1-1; V gene: TRBV25-1
CDR3 protein: ATSDFGGTIY; J gene: TRBJ1-3; V gene: TRBV24-1
CDR3 protein: ASSREPGDRREKLF; J gene: TRBJ1-4; V gene: TRBV4-1
CDR3 protein: ASSPGTSGYNEQF; J gene: TRBJ2-1; V gene: TRBV18
CDR3 protein: ASSYSRVLYEQY; J gene: TRBJ2-7; V gene: TRBV6-2/TRBV6-3
CDR3 protein: ASRPGQGYAAGNTIY; J gene: TRBJ1-3; V gene: TRBV19
CDR3 protein: SWTSGGVLYQF; J gene: TRBJ2-1; V gene: TRBV29-1
CDR3 protein: ASSESLRNTIY; J gene: TRBJ1-3; V gene: TRBV25-1
CDR3 protein: ASSPQGRDRGSKHTEAF; J gene: TRBJ1-1; V gene: TRBV18
CDR3 protein: ASSAGTGYYEQY; J gene: TRBJ2-7; V gene: TRBV7-6
CDR3 protein: ASTGAGAEAF; J gene: TRBJ1-1; V gene: TRBV7-9
CDR3 protein: ASHQGDNTEAF; J gene: TRBJ1-1; V gene: TRBV3-1/TRBV3-2
CDR3 protein: ASSDRTEGPDGYT; J gene: TRBJ1-2; V gene: TRBV6-4
CDR3 protein: SGRGGKNTEAF; J gene: TRBJ1-1; V gene: TRBV29-1
CDR3 protein: ASSSSAQNTGELF; J gene: TRBJ2-2; V gene: TRBV6-6
CDR3 protein: ASSFGTGGLDEQY; J gene: TRBJ2-7; V gene: TRBV7-9
CDR3 protein: ASSRQQQETQY; J gene: TRBJ2-5; V gene: TRBV7-2
CDR3 protein: ASSGQEWTQY; J gene: TRBJ2-5; V gene: TRBV2
CDR3 protein: APPGLAGISKY; J gene: TRBJ2-7; V gene: TRBV11-1
CDR3 protein: ASSLQGGAIETQY; J gene: TRBJ2-5; V gene: TRBV5-6
CDR3 protein: ASSPSRGGGNTIY; J gene: TRBJ1-3; V gene: TRBV18
CDR3 protein: ASSPRDRGNQPQH; J gene: TRBJ1-5; V gene: TRBV6-5
CDR3 protein: ASSPARAYGYT; J gene: TRBJ1-2; V gene: TRBV2
CDR3 protein: ASREGDTEAF; J gene: TRBJ1-1; V gene: TRBV19
CDR3 protein: ASTGGMNYGYT; J gene: TRBJ1-2; V gene: TRBV12-3/TRBV12-4